The text below deals with one TCR beta chain. Using RNA transcripts as the source, TCR beta CDR3 regions were amplified. When the TCR CDR3 underwent first-round RT-PCR, the HTBI primer set was used. TCRdb re-derived calls from the multiplex PCR reads in MiXCR, one entry per CDR3 protein. In the table there are 600,000 to 650,000 distinct CDR3 sequences, under 20% of which are singletons. The data derive from a study of T cells in Graves' hyperthyroidism and ophthalmopathy. Study background: Blood from the periphery was taken at initial diagnosis, before any treatment.

Trimming at V came to 5 bases and at J to 4 bases, leaving 7 bases not matched to a gene. Germline CDR1 LNHDA, CDR2 SQIVND (reference sequence). This CDR3 has 16 amino acids. The chain couples TRBV19 to TRBJ2-1; TRBD2 aligns across 11 bases. This receptor was identified in a woman in her 30s with Graves' hyperthyroidism. The sample comprised blood. The CDR3 nucleotides are TGTGCCAGTAGTCCGACAAGACTAGCGGGGTACAATGAGCAGTTCTTC. This translates into CASSPTRLAGYNEQFF.